Presented here are 9 T cell receptor beta chains from one specimen sequenced in a study of CD8+ T cells in alopecia areata. Extraction of RNA preceded its reverse transcription into cDNA, which served as the sequencing template. The protocol was immunoSEQ multiplex PCR, while the TCRdb copy is restricted to in-frame clones and leaves out a portion. The repertoire has over 150,000 clones, roughly 63% of them found once; the top ten carry 1.5% to 2%. The sequencing used CD4+ T cells sorted from blood, collected at week 0. These receptors all come from a human donor with alopecia areata.

This chain connects TRBV5-1 to TRBJ2-7, with D maybe TRBD1 (6 bases). Germline V lookup: CDR1 SGHRS, CDR2 YFSETQ. The ends were cut back, 2 bases at V and 6 bases at J, with 18 bases in the middle. The CDR3 consists of 15 residues. The CDR3, as DNA: TGCGCCAGCAGCTTTTCCTCCGGGACAACCCGCGAGCAGTACTTC. It is translated as CASSFSSGTTREQYF. The whole variable domain, remainder taken from reference TRBV5-1 and TRBJ2-7, is KAGVTQTPRYLIKTRGQQVTLSCSPISGHRSVSWYQQTPGQGLQFLFEYFSETQRNKGNFPGRFSGRQFSNSRSEMNVSTLELGDSALYLCASSFSSGTTREQYFGPGTRLTVT.

The chain combines TRBV30 with TRBJ1-6; D perhaps matches TRBD1 (6 bases). This CDR3 is 14 amino acids long. Germline-derived CDR1 and CDR2 are GTSNPN and SVGIG (reference sequence). Trimming took off 1 base at V and 6 bases at J, with 10 bases between the two ends. The CDR3 is CAWSDGQFNSPLHF. DNA for the CDR3: TGTGCCTGGAGTGATGGACAGTTTAATTCACCCCTCCACTTT.

This chain uses TRBV7-7 with TRBJ2-5, with D tentatively TRBD2 (6 bases). Looked up from germline, CDR1 is SSHAT and CDR2 is FNYEAQ (reference sequence). V lost 3 bases and J lost 4, with 15 bases in between. The CDR3 has 15 amino acids. The CDR3 loop is CASSFSSVGGETQYF. CDR3 DNA sequence: TGTGCCAGCAGCTTTTCGTCCGTGGGGGGAGAGACCCAGTACTTC. Filled out from reference TRBV7-7 and TRBJ2-5, the complete variable domain reads GAGVSQSPRYKVTKRGQDVTLRCDPISSHATLYWYQQALGQGPEFLTYFNYEAQPDKSGLPSDRFSAERPEGSISTLTIQRTEQRDSAMYRCASSFSSVGGETQYFGPGTRLLVL.

This clone was detected only once. The chain links TRBV30 to TRBJ1-1, with D tentatively TRBD1 (6 bases). Germline assignment: CDR1 GTSNPN and CDR2 SVGIG (reference sequence). CDR3 length: 13 amino acids. Trimming took 4 bases from V and 4 from J, leaving 13 bases between them. CDR3: CAWTHRVGTEAFF. As DNA, the CDR3 is TGTGCCTGGACACACAGGGTCGGCACTGAAGCTTTCTTT. Combining the CDR3 with reference TRBV30 and TRBJ1-1 gives the whole variable domain SQTIHQWPATLVQPVGSPLSLECTVEGTSNPNLYWYRQAAGRGLQLLFYSVGIGQISSEVPQNLSASRPQDRQFILSSKKLLLSDSGFYLCAWTHRVGTEAFFGQGTRLTVV.

This clone was observed a few times. This rearrangement joins TRBV11-2 to TRBJ2-1; the match to TRBD2 covers 13 bases. V shed 3 bases and J 6 bases; nucleotides not matched to a gene: 2. This CDR3 spans 15 amino acids. CDR1 is SGHAT and CDR2 is FQNNGV in the germline V gene. The CDR3 DNA follows: TGTGCCAGCAGCTTGGGACTAGCGGGGACCAATGAGCAGTTCTTC. It translates to CASSLGLAGTNEQFF.

The chain carries TRBV5-1 and TRBJ1-1, with TRBD1 as a possible D gene (6 bases). Germline V gives CDR1 SGHRS, CDR2 YFSETQ. The CDR3 is 15 amino acids. The V and J ends lost 7 bases and 0 bases respectively, with 16 bases between them. The CDR3 protein is CASGRSTGLNTEAFF. The CDR3 DNA sequence: TGCGCCAGCGGCAGGTCGACAGGCTTGAACACTGAAGCTTTCTTT.

This rearrangement joins TRBV29-1 to TRBJ2-2; 8 bases are a match to TRBD1. CDR3 length: 17 residues. V lost 0 bases, J lost 1 base, and 7 bases stayed unmatched. The germline V gene has CDR1 SQVTM and CDR2 ANQGSEA. The CDR3 loop is CSVEDPIGTGNTGELFF. The CDR3, as DNA: TGCAGCGTTGAAGATCCGATCGGGACAGGGAACACCGGGGAGCTGTTTTTT.

V and J are TRBV10-3 and TRBJ1-2; D possibly corresponds to TRBD1 (6 bases). This CDR3 comprises 15 residues. V lost 0 bases, J lost 7 bases, and 15 bases lay in between. CDR1 is ENHRY, CDR2 SYGVKD, per germline. CDR3 bases: TGTGCCATCAGTGAGTCGACAAGGGGGGTCGGTGGCTACACCTTC. Translating gives CAISESTRGVGGYTF.

CDR3 nucleotide sequence: TGCGCCAGCAGCCCTGGGGAAGCTTGGGAGCAGTACTTC. It codes for CASSPGEAWEQYF. This sequence joins TRBV4-1 and TRBJ2-7; D is undetermined. CDR3 size: 13 residues. Germline V gene data show CDR1 as MGHRA and CDR2 as YSYEKL. With 4 bases removed from V and 7 bases from J, the gap between germline ends came to 14 bases.